Shown below are 18 T cell receptor beta chains from a single sample sequenced in a study of neurological immune-mediated disorders. TCRdb reanalysed the 5' RACE reads using MiXCR and keeps one entry per CDR3 protein. The table lists about 70,000 distinct CDR3 sequences, 2.5% to 4% of them singletons, with less than 5.5% in the top ten. The sample comprised PBMCs. These receptors were obtained from a woman between 50 and 59 years old with multiple sclerosis.

Many counts were recorded for this clonotype. The gene calls are TRBV20-1 and TRBJ2-7; D is ambiguous. Germline-derived CDR1 and CDR2 are DFQATT and SNEGSKA (reference sequence). V was pared by 6 bases and J by 7 bases, with 10 bases between. The CDR3 extends over 10 amino acids. The CDR3 protein is CSAAVREQYF. The CDR3 nucleotides read TGCAGTGCGGCGGTAAGAGAGCAGTACTTC.

There are many counts of this clonotype. V usage is TRBV15 and J usage is TRBJ2-7; unclear D gene. Germline V gene data show CDR1 as LNHNV and CDR2 as YYDKDF (reference sequence). Trimming cost V 5 bases and J 2 bases, with 13 bases left between them. The CDR3 covers 14 residues. CDR3 region: CATSVGGQTYEQYF. The DNA of the CDR3 is TGTGCCACCAGCGTAGGCGGCCAGACCTACGAGCAGTACTTC. The full variable domain, with the rest looked up from reference TRBV15 and TRBJ2-7, is DAMVIQNPRYQVTQFGKPVTLSCSQTLNHNVMYWYQQKSSQAPKLLFHYYDKDFNNEADTPDNFQSRRPNTSFCFLDIRSPGLGDTAMYLCATSVGGQTYEQYFGPGTRLTVT.

This clonotype showed up many times. V is TRBV20-1 and J is TRBJ2-1; TRBD2 matches 8 bases. CDR1 and CDR2 (germline): DFQATT, SNEGSKA (reference sequence). This CDR3 contains 13 residues. V was pared by 7 bases and J by 5 bases, with 7 bases of the junction left unmatched. The CDR3 nucleotides read TGCAGTGACTCCGGGACTAGGGACAATGAGCAGTTCTTC. It specifies CSDSGTRDNEQFF.

This clonotype was recorded at least ten times. V usage is TRBV20-1 and J usage is TRBJ2-2; D is unresolved. The V end was cut by 2 bases, the J end by 5 bases, with 6 bases between. This CDR3 comprises 12 residues. Germline CDR1 is DFQATT and CDR2 is SNEGSKA (reference sequence). DNA for the CDR3: TGCAGTGCTAGAACCCGTACCGGGGAGCTGTTTTTT. The encoded protein is CSARTRTGELFF.

This clonotype was counted at least ten times. The chain has TRBV6-6 and TRBJ2-7, with 8 bases matching TRBD1. The V gene end was trimmed by 6 bases and the J gene end by 2 bases; junction bases not matched to a gene: 3. This CDR3 region has 13 residues. The germline CDR1 and CDR2 sequences are MNHNY and SVGAGI (reference sequence). The CDR3: CASRDRVPYEQYV. The CDR3 DNA follows: TGTGCCAGCAGGGACAGGGTCCCCTACGAGCAGTACGTC.

This clonotype was counted at least ten times. CDR3 nucleotide sequence: TGCGCCAGCAGCCCGGGACAGGGGGCGCCTGGTGAGCAGTTCTTC. Translating gives CASSPGQGAPGEQFF. The chain combines TRBV4-3 with TRBJ2-1, with 12 bases fitting TRBD1. Germline CDR1 is LGHNA and CDR2 is YSLEER. V gave up 4 bases and J gave up 9 bases; unmatched junction bases: 7. The CDR3 length is 15 residues.

The rearrangement links TRBV5-1 to TRBJ2-1; D may be TRBD2 (7 bases). Germline V CDR1 and CDR2: SGHRS, YFSETQ. The CDR3 totals 15 residues. The V and J ends lost 0 bases and 9 bases respectively, with 16 bases between them. Here the CDR3 reads CASSLGVGGVSEQFF. The CDR3 DNA is TGCGCCAGCAGCTTGGGGGTAGGGGGGGTAAGTGAGCAGTTCTTC.

Many counts were recorded for this clonotype. The chain has TRBV5-1 and TRBJ2-1; possibly TRBD1 or TRBD2 for D (5 bases each). The CDR3 covers 15 residues. V lost 4 bases and J 7 bases, leaving 18 bases between the germline ends. Germline V gene data show CDR1 as SGHRS and CDR2 as YFSETQ. The CDR3 DNA follows: TGCGCCAGCAGCCCTGGTGGGGCGGGTGAGAATGAGCAGTTCTTC. This gives the protein CASSPGGAGENEQFF.

There are many counts of this clonotype. CDR3 region: CASRDPHEQFF. Here the CDR3 DNA reads TGTGCCAGCAGAGACCCCCATGAGCAGTTCTTC. The rearrangement uses TRBV27 and TRBJ2-1; D is unresolved. V was trimmed by 6 bases and J by 8 bases, leaving 8 bases between them. The CDR3 runs 11 residues. CDR1 is MNHEY, CDR2 SMNVEV, per germline (reference sequence).

This clonotype has ten or more counts. The rearrangement joins TRBV9 to TRBJ2-1; the match to TRBD1 covers 7 bases. This CDR3 is built from 14 residues. CDR1 and CDR2 (germline): SGDLS, YYNGEE. V lost 3 bases to trimming and J lost 6 bases; unmatched junction nucleotides: 6. The CDR3 DNA follows: TGTGCCAGCAGCGCCCTTGACAGGGTCAATGAGCAGTTCTTC. Amino acids: CASSALDRVNEQFF. Based on the CDR3 plus reference TRBV9 and TRBJ2-1, the full variable domain is DSGVTQTPKHLITATGQRVTLRCSPRSGDLSVYWYQQSLDQGLQFLIQYYNGEERAKGNILERFSAQQFPDLHSELNLSSLELGDSALYFCASSALDRVNEQFFGPGTRLTVL.

This clonotype came up many times. The rearrangement joins TRBV7-9 to TRBJ2-3; 11 bases fit TRBD2. Looked up from germline, CDR1 is SEHNR and CDR2 is FQNEAQ (reference sequence). The CDR3 loop spans 15 amino acids. V shed 3 bases, J shed 4 bases, and the junction held 3 bases outside the gene matches. The CDR3 nucleotides are TGTGCCAGCAGCTTGGCTAGCGGGGGGCCAGATACGCAGTATTTT. It codes for CASSLASGGPDTQYF. Complete variable domain (other parts from reference TRBV7-9 and TRBJ2-3): DTGVSQNPRHKITKRGQNVTFRCDPISEHNRLYWYRQTLGQGPEFLTYFQNEAQLEKSRLLSDRFSAERPKGSFSTLEIQRTEQGDSAMYLCASSLASGGPDTQYFGPGTRLTVL.

This clonotype was observed at least ten times. V is TRBV9 and J is TRBJ1-1, with D tentatively TRBD1 (6 bases). CDR1 and CDR2 from the germline V gene are SGDLS and YYNGEE. CDR3 length: 15 residues. With 4 bases removed from V and 2 bases from J, the gap between germline ends came to 15 bases. The CDR3 loop is CASSSITGINTEAFF. The CDR3 region has the DNA TGTGCCAGCAGCTCCATCACAGGGATAAACACTGAAGCTTTCTTT.

Ten or more counts support this clonotype. The chain links TRBV20-1 to TRBJ2-7; D is undetermined. The germline V gene has CDR1 DFQATT and CDR2 SNEGSKA (reference sequence). This CDR3 comprises 15 residues. V was trimmed by 0 bases and J by 2 bases, leaving 14 bases between them. The CDR3 protein is CSARDSRALTYEQYV. CDR3 in DNA: TGCAGTGCTAGAGATTCTAGGGCATTAACCTACGAGCAGTACGTC.

This clonotype was detected ten times or more. The CDR3 DNA sequence: TGCAGTACCCCCGGTGCAGGGGGCGAAGATACGCAGTATTTT. It specifies CSTPGAGGEDTQYF. The chain links TRBV20-1 to TRBJ2-3, with TRBD1 matching over 8 bases. V dropped 8 bases and J dropped 5; count of bases not matched to a gene: 12. CDR1 DFQATT and CDR2 SNEGSKA come from the germline V gene (reference sequence). The CDR3 length is 14 residues.

This clonotype was counted ten times or more. The chain carries TRBV20-1 and TRBJ2-2; D call uncertain. This CDR3 is built from 12 residues. In germline, CDR1 is DFQATT, CDR2 SNEGSKA (reference sequence). Trimming left V 3 bases short and J 5 bases short, with 7 bases between. The CDR3 nucleotides read TGCAGTGCTAGCTTAGGTACCGGGGAGCTGTTTTTT. Encoded protein: CSASLGTGELFF.

This clonotype was recorded at least ten times. The chain recombines TRBV5-1 with TRBJ2-3; TRBD2 might be the D (6 bases). The CDR3 extends over 15 amino acids. Per germline, CDR1 SGHRS and CDR2 YFSETQ. With 4 bases removed from V and 0 bases from J, the gap between germline ends came to 12 bases. CDR3 coding DNA: TGCGCCAGCAGCGCCCGTGGGGGGAGCACAGATACGCAGTATTTT. It specifies CASSARGGSTDTQYF.

This clonotype was seen repeatedly, ten times or more. The chain couples TRBV9 to TRBJ1-2; 9 nucleotides line up with TRBD1. V lost 5 bases and J lost 0; bases outside the gene matches: 5. The germline gives CDR1 SGDLS, CDR2 YYNGEE. CDR3 length: 15 amino acids. This CDR3 reads CASRLQGAANYGYTF. In DNA, the CDR3 is TGTGCCAGCAGACTACAGGGGGCCGCTAACTATGGCTACACCTTC.

This clonotype was seen many times. V and J are TRBV7-2 and TRBJ2-1; 11 nucleotides line up with TRBD2. V trimming: 2 bases; J trimming: 8 bases; junction bases outside the gene matches: 5. CDR1 and CDR2 (germline): SGHTA, FQGNSA. CDR3 length equals 15 residues. This CDR3 is CASSLQLAGGYEQFF. The CDR3 bases are TGTGCCAGCAGCTTACAGTTAGCGGGAGGGTATGAGCAGTTCTTC.